This T cell receptor beta chain derives from a study of blood T cell repertoires in COVID-19. Study overall: The origin of the acute and convalescent COVID-19 samples was the United States, Italy and Spain. T cells, B-cell-depleted T cells, or PBMCs provided the cDNA or gDNA that served as material.

The germline gives CDR1 MNHEY, CDR2 SVGEGT. There are 14 residues in the CDR3. The germline V and J ends were trimmed by 0 bases and 6 bases, with 9 bases remaining between them. Repertoires were generated with immunoSEQ multiplex PCR, while TCRdb's copy carries only in-frame clones and drops some. The sample contains approximately 300,000 clones, around 90% of which appear only once. The clonotype was recovered from a woman aged 25 to 39 with COVID-19, enrolled during active disease. The sequenced sample consisted of peripheral blood. The chain employs TRBV6-2 or TRBV6-3 and TRBJ2-1, with a weak D call TRBD1 (5 bases). The CDR3 bases are TGTGCCAGCAGTTACTCGAGTAGGGGCAATGAGCAGTTCTTC. It encodes CASSYSSRGNEQFF.